What follows is one T cell receptor beta chain and its context. Its antigen specificity is not known. Base qualities were left out, and no much larger clone turns up one base away. The cohort was made up of 666 healthy bone marrow donors. At the time of sampling, all cohort members were nominally healthy, though unrecorded immune exposures were likely present. The donor tested CMV seropositive and was one of the 289 seropositive cohort members. A peripheral blood sample was provided by each donor, and peripheral blood mononuclear cells were used for TCR beta sequencing. Genomic DNA extraction from the blood cell samples was performed with the Qiagen DNeasy Blood Extraction Kit. The V and J ends are trimmed by 5 bases and 0 bases, leaving 11 bases between them. The CDR3, cysteine through phenylalanine, is 15 amino acids long. Only the CDR3 portion is preserved as DNA: 45 bases, with reading frame beginning at the first base. From a lookup of the germline V gene (reference sequence), CDR1 and CDR2 are LNHDA and SQIVND.

The library came from the immunoSEQ multiplex PCR assay. A mixture of 60 forward primers for TCR Vbeta segments and 13 reverse primers for TCR Jbeta segments was used in the multiplex PCR. The CDR3 region of rearranged TCR beta genes was amplified from genomic DNA with a multiplex PCR assay. The Illumina HiSeq System was used to sequence the amplified TCR beta libraries as 87-base-pair reads. Processing in the source paper ran as follows. A later analysis counted tens of millions of unique TCR beta chains across the 666 repertoires, and 10 million to 12 million of these chains were shared by at least two donors. To remove PCR and sequencing errors, raw reads were error-corrected and collapsed into unique sequences using a nearest-neighbor algorithm that merged closely related sequences. V, D and J gene segments were assigned by aligning CDR3 sequences to IMGT reference sequences. For a sequence to be retained, at least a six-nucleotide match to both a V gene segment and a J gene segment was required. A rearrangement counted as productive if the CDR3 had no stop codons and remained in frame with V and J, and every other rearrangement counted as non-productive. Following IMGT convention, CDR3 was defined as the stretch from the second conserved V-encoded cysteine up to the conserved J-encoded phenylalanine. The earlier analysis of 450 to 750 of the donors excluded any sequence lacking an unambiguous match to a single V gene segment. An earlier analysis of a few hundred of the donors called V segments functional above 56.7% productive rearrangements and segregating when the between-donor standard deviation exceeded 5%. To diagnose cytomegalovirus status from the catalog of TCR beta chain sequences, a statistical classification framework was built. V and J gene assignment, in a later analysis, came from comparing TCR nucleotide sequences with IMGT/GENE-DB human TR gene sequences. Using the TCRdist pipeline, a later analysis assigned CDR3 sequences along with most-parsimonious VDJ recombination scenarios. In a later analysis, each TCR beta chain was defined by its CDR3 amino acid sequence together with its V-gene family, and reads lacking a unique V-gene family were excluded. A later analysis removed 592 highly shared, low-generation-probability nucleotide sequences to deal with suspected cross-contamination and a sequencing artifact. In a later analysis, a clonal expansion index was calculated for each public chain from normalized within-repertoire ranks of inferred template counts. A later analysis computed generation probabilities with a VDJ recombination model fitted to out-of-frame rearrangements, and checked the results against IGoR. A later analysis scored TCR-TCR, TCR-HLA and TCR-CMV co-occurrence with hypergeometric tests, applying a repertoire-size bias correction to TCR pairs. A later analysis estimated false discovery rates by permuting HLA or CMV assignments 20 times. A later analysis grouped co-occurring TCRs with DBSCAN, adding TCRdist sequence similarity when clustering within HLA-allele-positive subsets. Repertoires with fewer than 30,000 or more than 120,000 public chains were left out of co-occurrence clustering, as were five repertoires with anomalous nucleotide sharing. TCRdb obtained this table from immuneACCESS and retained in-frame rearrangements with V and J assigned. These tables miss some clones; where compared with another copy, unresolved V genes account for less than half of the shortfall, and the remainder is unexplained. V, J and clone size derive from that table, while D and trimming were established from the DNA sequence. Counted in this sample were 90,000 or so clones; roughly three quarters of them appeared once. Together, the top ten hold around 23% of the sample.

This specimen belongs to a study of cytomegalovirus exposure and HLA in healthy donors (dated by TCRdb to the late 2010s). Context from the whole study: An earlier analysis of some 620 of the donors reported roughly 300 Gb of sequence data and 90 million to 120 million unique TCR beta sequences obtained from some 170 million T cells. An early release that covered around 590 HLA-typed donors contained approximately 300 gigabases of sequencing data and tens of millions of unique TCR sequences. The genetic ancestry cluster associated with self-reported Caucasian donors included about 84% of the roughly 390 genotyped donors. The aim of the study was to test whether cataloging public T cell receptors could identify signatures of past pathogen exposure. The study profiled the T cell repertoires of fewer than 850 subjects by immunosequencing and related them to cytomegalovirus serostatus. A separate validation cohort of roughly 130 different subjects was used in addition to the roughly 620-subject first cohort. To predict cytomegalovirus infection status, the study brought together high-throughput TCR immunosequencing, statistical association of individual TCRs with disease status, and machine learning. To study patterns of TCR occurrence, a later analysis re-analyzed previously published TCR beta repertoires from 666 donors and added high-resolution HLA genotyping. In the later analysis, no new phenotypic data were used to find candidate immune exposures; instead, reliance was placed on TCR beta sequences and their occurrence across donors. An earlier analysis of about 600 of the donors used high-throughput TCR beta sequencing to judge whether each TCR beta V gene segment behaved as functional or pseudogenic. Donor age, sex, ethnicity and CMV serostatus were compiled together with the repertoire data. A later genetic analysis used genome-wide SNP genotypes for about 60% of the 666 donors, treating that subset as a discovery cohort. All discovery cohort repertoires had been generated on a single sequencing platform. HLA typing covered class I and class II loci at four-digit resolution. Typing coverage varied by locus: roughly 620-640 donors for A, B, C, DRB1 and DQB1; approximately 560 for DQA1; approximately 610 for DPA1; 450 to 480 for DPB1. Because of strong linkage in the cohort, four or five DR-DQ haplotypes were treated as single units for association and clustering. Among 300 to 450 genotyped donors of the cohort, an average of 235,054 unique TCR beta nucleotide sequences were sequenced per donor, about a sixth of them non-productive.

Broad study findings and their caveats: An association between a missense DCLRE1C variant and V-gene and J-gene trimming of TCR beta chains was found in a later genetic analysis and replicated in an independent cohort. A further reported finding was that TCR beta sequences accurately predicted the HLA-A and HLA-B alleles for most subjects in the first cohort. A later analysis associated about 17,000 TCR beta sequences with specific HLA alleles at a false discovery rate of 0.05. When HLA alleles, especially DR and DQ, strongly co-occurred, TCR associations were difficult to assign to individual alleles. According to a later analysis, most CMV-associated TCR beta chains appeared to be HLA-restricted, and the HLA associations seemed to be driven largely by CMV exposure. Linkage disequilibrium might explain the correlated functional status among segregating V segments, but an unknown experimental factor could not be excluded. Compared with equally common non-associated chains, HLA-associated TCR beta chains in a later analysis were more clonally expanded and had lower generation probabilities. In a later genetic analysis, fewer N-insertions in productive TCRs were reported among donors in an Asian-associated ancestry cluster than the roughly 700-donor mean. Roughly uniform sequencing depth across donors was assumed in presence/absence analyses, although this assumption may not hold. Only TCR beta chains were sequenced in this cohort, and the absence of alpha or paired-chain data limited detectable features. For the cohort, immune exposure information was limited to CMV serostatus. The authors suggested that the approach could potentially be extended to other disease states and immunological phenotypes. The study listed 150 to 200 TCR beta chains as associated with cytomegalovirus. A later analysis found that TCR association rates varied across HLA loci, with DRB1 alleles showing the most associated TCRs and HLA-C alleles the fewest. In vitro tests confirmed that a few of the cytomegalovirus-associated TCR beta chains recognize cytomegalovirus antigens. The sequencing pipeline was judged likely to have produced a cluster of highly shared sequence variants as a technical artifact. Because the 87-base-pair reads could not distinguish some IMGT-functional V segments, including TRBV6-2 and TRBV6-3, those segments were excluded. The classifier was reported to diagnose cytomegalovirus status with high specificity and sensitivity in both the original cohort and the validation cohort. Most TCR sequences were seen in very few donors, while some public TCRs were found in many individuals. Because counts were too low, about 18 rarely observed V segments, including chromosome 9 orphons, were excluded from the earlier analysis of several hundred of the donors. HLA typing was unavailable for some donors at each locus, so association tests used only the typed subset. According to a later analysis, parvovirus B19, influenza, CMV and Epstein-Barr virus appeared linked to several top co-occurrence clusters. An earlier analysis of around 600 of the donors showed that most TCR beta V segments appeared in productive rearrangements either about 87% or about 30% of the time, which broadly matched IMGT annotations.

Sequencing input: PBMCs. The sequence was collected from a woman between 50 and 59 years old in good health and CMV-seropositive. The V gene is TRBV19 and the J gene is TRBJ1-3; no D gene can be assigned with confidence. The CDR3 protein: CASSLDQSSGNTIYF. The DNA sequence is as follows: TGTGCCAGTAGTCTCGATCAGTCCTCTGGAAACACCATATATTTT.